The 25 T cell receptor beta chains listed next were all sequenced from one sample in a study of control samples from healthy donors and cancer patients. The method was immunoSEQ multiplex PCR; TCRdb's version includes in-frame clones alone and lacks a portion of them. The repertoire consists of about 120,000 clones, with around 93% occurring once and the leading ten covering 2% to 2.5%. The source material was blood. The receptors here all came from a woman between 50 and 59 years old in good health.

This CDR3 is CAWSVPREGAKLFF. CDR3 bases: TGTGCCTGGAGTGTCCCTAGGGAGGGGGCAAAACTGTTTTTT. The rearrangement links TRBV30 to TRBJ1-4; TRBD1 matches 7 bases. The trim removed 0 bases at V and 10 bases at J, leaving 8 bases unmatched. The CDR3 loop spans 14 amino acids. Germline V gives CDR1 GTSNPN, CDR2 SVGIG (reference sequence).

Here the CDR3 DNA reads TGTGCCAGCAGCTTGCCCCCCCTCTTCAACGAGCAGTACTTC. Its translation is CASSLPPLFNEQYF. The gene calls are TRBV5-6 and TRBJ2-7; D ambiguous. Germline-derived CDR1 and CDR2 are SGHDT and YYEEEE. This CDR3 has 14 residues. Trimming stripped 1 base from V and 5 bases from J, with 13 bases between.

V and J are TRBV24-1 and TRBJ2-3; 9 nucleotides match TRBD1. The CDR3 extends over 16 amino acids. Looked up from germline, CDR1 is KGHDR and CDR2 is SFDVKD. V was pared by 4 bases and J by 8 bases, with 12 bases of the junction left unmatched. CDR3 nucleotide sequence: TGTGCCACCAGTGACCCCACCGGGACAGGGAAGGTTACGCAGTATTTT. Translating gives CATSDPTGTGKVTQYF.

This rearrangement joins TRBV6-9 to TRBJ1-1; no clear D gene. Trimming shortened V by 6 bases and J by 6 bases, and 26 bases separated the two germline ends. Germline V gene sequence: CDR1 MNHGY, CDR2 SVAAGI. The length of the CDR3 is 17 residues. In nucleotides, the CDR3 is TGTGCCAGCAGACAAACCCCTCCTGGGCATTGGTGGGCTGAAGCTTTCTTT. Amino acids: CASRQTPPGHWWAEAFF.

The J gene is TRBJ1-5, the V gene TRBV28; D not certain. This CDR3 region has 14 residues. Germline V gene sequence: CDR1 MDHEN, CDR2 SYDVKM. Trimming took off 2 bases at V and 3 bases at J, with 8 bases between the two ends. The CDR3: CASSLTASNQPQHF. In DNA form, the CDR3 reads TGTGCCAGCAGTTTAACGGCCTCCAATCAGCCCCAGCATTTT.

The chain links TRBV6-5 to TRBJ2-2, with 7 bases fitting TRBD2. The CDR3 runs to 15 residues. Germline-derived CDR1 and CDR2 are MNHEY and SVGAGI. Trimming at V came to 9 bases and at J to 6 bases, leaving 13 bases not matched to a gene. The CDR3 DNA follows: TGTGCCAGTCGTCTGCGCGGGAGAGGGGCCGGGGAGCTGTTTTTT. Protein: CASRLRGRGAGELFF.

This chain connects TRBV6-1 to TRBJ1-2; maybe TRBD1 (6 bases). V dropped 0 bases and J dropped 2 bases, with 7 bases sitting between them. CDR3 length: 14 amino acids. Germline loops: CDR1 MNHNS, CDR2 SASEGT. In DNA form, the CDR3 reads TGTGCCAGCAGTGAAGCGGGGGCGAACTATGGCTACACCTTC. This gives the protein CASSEAGANYGYTF.

This chain uses TRBV29-1 with TRBJ2-2; D may be TRBD1 or TRBD2 (5 bases each). The CDR3 consists of 14 residues. V lost 4 bases and J 5 bases, leaving 14 bases between the germline ends. Per the germline V gene, CDR1 is SQVTM and CDR2 is ANQGSEA. CDR3 sequence reads: CSVGGGGGTGELFF. The CDR3 bases are TGCAGCGTTGGGGGCGGCGGCGGGACCGGGGAGCTGTTTTTT.

The chain combines TRBV7-9 with TRBJ1-2; D is ambiguous. Germline CDR1 is SEHNR and CDR2 is FQNEAQ (reference sequence). V lost 8 bases to trimming and J lost 1 base, with 8 bases between them. The CDR3 length is 12 residues. CDR3 sequence: CASAQVNYGYTF. For the CDR3, the DNA is TGTGCCAGCGCCCAGGTTAACTATGGCTACACCTTC.

The rearrangement links TRBV5-8 to TRBJ1-1; D gene uncertain. V was clipped by 4 bases and J by 1 base, with 11 bases between them. The CDR3 consists of 14 residues. Looked up from germline, CDR1 is SGHTS and CDR2 is YDEGEE. CDR3 coding DNA: TGTGCCAGCAGCCCCGTACACCGGAACACTGAAGCTTTCTTT. Translating gives CASSPVHRNTEAFF.

This clone was found a few times. The chain recombines TRBV30 with TRBJ1-4; possibly TRBD1 for D (5 bases). The CDR3 extends over 12 amino acids. Germline V gene lookup returns CDR1 GTSNPN and CDR2 SVGIG (reference sequence). The ends were cut back, 5 bases at V and 14 bases at J, with 18 bases in the middle. CDR3 nucleotides: TGTGCCTGGGGGACGGTTGGCAGGAGTCTGTTTTTT. Protein sequence: CAWGTVGRSLFF.

V usage is TRBV11-2 and J usage is TRBJ2-5; 8 bases map to TRBD1. There are 16 residues in the CDR3. Germline V CDR1 and CDR2: SGHAT, FQNNGV. V shed 2 bases and J 5 bases; nucleotides not matched to a gene: 10. CDR3 sequence (DNA): TGTGCCAGCAGCTTACCCTCCGGACAGGGAAGGGAGACCCAGTACTTC. Its translation is CASSLPSGQGRETQYF.

The chain combines TRBV5-4 with TRBJ2-6; D gene uncertain. The V end lost 4 bases, the J end lost 0 bases, and 11 bases lay between the germline ends. From germline, CDR1 is SGHNT and CDR2 YYREEE (reference sequence). CDR3 length: 16 amino acids. For the CDR3, the DNA is TGTGCCAGCAGCCCTTGGGGTACCTCTGGGGCCAACGTCCTGACTTTC. Residues: CASSPWGTSGANVLTF.

The V call is TRBV7-9, the J call TRBJ2-1, with 8 bases that match TRBD2. The CDR3 runs 16 residues. V shed 5 bases, J shed 7 bases, and the junction held 13 bases outside the gene matches. Looked up from germline, CDR1 is SEHNR and CDR2 is FQNEAQ (reference sequence). This CDR3 reads CASSPGGVGARNEQFF. In nucleotides, the CDR3 is TGTGCCAGCAGCCCCGGGGGGGTGGGAGCGCGAAATGAGCAGTTCTTC.

The chain recombines TRBV4-2 with TRBJ1-5, with 9 bases lining up with TRBD1. The CDR3 is 18 residues long. V lost 1 base, J lost 3 bases, and 10 bases stayed unmatched. Germline V lookup: CDR1 LGHNA, CDR2 YNFKEQ. The CDR3 reads CASSQAGTGFDANQPQHF. For the CDR3, the DNA is TGTGCCAGCAGCCAAGCCGGGACAGGGTTCGACGCCAATCAGCCCCAGCATTTT.

The chain employs TRBV12-3 or TRBV12-4 and TRBJ1-2, with TRBD1 identical over 7 bases. CDR3 size: 13 residues. The V and J ends lost 3 bases and 7 bases, in that order; junction bases with no gene match: 5. The CDR3 spells CASSFGRGSGYTF. As DNA, the CDR3 is TGTGCCAGCAGTTTTGGCAGGGGGTCTGGCTACACCTTC.

The chain carries TRBV10-3 and TRBJ1-5; D possibly corresponds to TRBD1 (5 bases). Germline CDR1 reads ENHRY; CDR2 reads SYGVKD. The CDR3 has 14 residues. Deletions cut 4 bases from V and 2 bases from J, with 9 bases between. The CDR3 is CAISGLGGNQPQHF. The CDR3 DNA is TGTGCCATCAGTGGTTTAGGGGGCAATCAGCCCCAGCATTTT.

The chain combines TRBV28 with TRBJ2-1, with 11 bases fitting TRBD2. The CDR3 runs to 17 residues. Germline V gene sequence: CDR1 MDHEN, CDR2 SYDVKM. J gave up 4 bases and V 1 base, and 6 bases lay outside the gene matches. As DNA, the CDR3 is TGTGCCAGCAGTTTATCCAAGGGACTAGCGGCTTACAATGAGCAGTTCTTC. Residues: CASSLSKGLAAYNEQFF.

CDR3 nucleotide sequence: TGTGCCAGCAGCCAAGGGGCAGGGACAACTGGAAACACCATATATTTT. This translates into CASSQGAGTTGNTIYF. This sequence joins TRBV3-1 (or the pseudogene TRBV3-2) and TRBJ1-3, with D possibly being TRBD1 (6 bases). Germline V gene data show CDR1 as LGHDT and CDR2 as YNNKEL (reference sequence). With 1 base removed from V and 2 bases from J, the gap between germline ends came to 12 bases. This CDR3 comprises 16 residues.

This sequence joins TRBV29-1 and TRBJ1-1; TRBD1 is a possible D gene (5 bases). This CDR3 spans 11 amino acids. The V and J ends lost 7 bases and 5 bases respectively, with 11 bases between them. The germline gives CDR1 SQVTM, CDR2 ANQGSEA. The CDR3 DNA sequence: TGCAGCGCTGGGACGGAAACTGAAGCTTTCTTT. Its protein product is CSAGTETEAFF. Full variable domain (remainder filled in from reference TRBV29-1 and TRBJ1-1): SAVISQKPSRDICQRGTSLTIQCQVDSQVTMMFWYRQQPGQSLTLIATANQGSEATYESGFVIDKFPISRPNLTFSTLTVSNMSPEDSSIYLCSAGTETEAFFGQGTRLTVV.

The V and J genes are TRBV2 and TRBJ2-3; D ambiguous. The CDR3 totals 12 residues. The V end was cut by 6 bases, the J end by 2 bases, with 6 bases between. Germline V gene lookup returns CDR1 SNHLY and CDR2 FYNNEI. The CDR3 nucleotides read TGTGCCAGCAGGCAGCTCACAGATACGCAGTATTTT. Protein sequence: CASRQLTDTQYF.

The chain combines TRBV9 with TRBJ1-4; D call uncertain. The CDR3 spans 16 residues. Germline V gives CDR1 SGDLS, CDR2 YYNGEE. V lost 0 bases and J 6 bases, leaving 15 bases between the germline ends. The CDR3 loop reads CASSVAGGQEDEKLFF. The CDR3 DNA follows: TGTGCCAGCAGCGTAGCTGGCGGGCAAGAGGATGAAAAACTGTTTTTT. The variable domain in full, with the rest retrieved from reference TRBV9 and TRBJ1-4, is DSGVTQTPKHLITATGQRVTLRCSPRSGDLSVYWYQQSLDQGLQFLIQYYNGEERAKGNILERFSAQQFPDLHSELNLSSLELGDSALYFCASSVAGGQEDEKLFFGSGTQLSVL.

This clone was observed once. The V and J genes are TRBV27 and TRBJ2-2; D gene unclear. The CDR3 extends over 15 amino acids. Germline V gene data show CDR1 as MNHEY and CDR2 as SMNVEV (reference sequence). The ends were cut back, 6 bases at V and 0 bases at J, with 11 bases in the middle. CDR3 coding DNA: TGTGCCAGCAGCCCCCGACCATCGAACACCGGGGAGCTGTTTTTT. Its protein product is CASSPRPSNTGELFF.

The chain joins TRBV7-9 to TRBJ2-1, with 7 positions matching TRBD2. Trimming took 0 bases from V and 5 from J; bases not matched to a gene: 4. This CDR3 has 15 residues. CDR1 is SEHNR, CDR2 FQNEAQ, per germline (reference sequence). CDR3: CASSLASGQNNEQFF. CDR3 nucleotide sequence: TGTGCCAGCAGCTTAGCTAGCGGGCAAAACAATGAGCAGTTCTTC.

This chain links TRBV28 with TRBJ2-1, with TRBD2 identical over 7 bases. Germline V gives CDR1 MDHEN, CDR2 SYDVKM. V lost 7 bases and J lost 0; bases outside the gene matches: 6. This CDR3 has 15 residues. The CDR3 loop reads CASKGVAGSYNEQFF. The CDR3 DNA reads as TGTGCCAGCAAAGGGGTAGCGGGCTCCTACAATGAGCAGTTCTTC. The full variable domain, completed using reference TRBV28 and TRBJ2-1, is DVKVTQSSRYLVKRTGEKVFLECVQDMDHENMFWYRQDPGLGLRLIYFSYDVKMKEKGDIPEGYSVSREKKERFSLILESASTNQTSMYLCASKGVAGSYNEQFFGPGTRLTVL.